These T cell receptor beta chains were read from a single sample in a study of blood T cell repertoires in COVID-19. TCRdb keeps only in-frame clones here, not all; method: immunoSEQ multiplex PCR. The profile shows some 160,000 clones, about 85% of them singletons. What was sequenced was peripheral blood. The receptors were sampled from a man in his 70s who had recovered from COVID-19. The CDR3 runs from the conserved cysteine through the conserved F or W. A D gene is named only where the DNA matches it firmly. Expanded clones get a size class; other rows say once, few or many, or leave the size out.

J,D,size,V,CDR3,DNA
TRBJ2-7,TRBD1,-,TRBV7-2,CASSSDRGPYYEQYF,TGTGCCAGCAGCTCCGACAGGGGGCCGTACTACGAGCAGTACTTC
TRBJ1-2,-,-,TRBV6-5,CASSSQGRGDTF,TGTGCCAGCAGTTCCCAGGGCAGGGGAGACACCTTC
TRBJ2-1,TRBD2,-,TRBV6-2/TRBV6-3,CASSRRGASGIHEQFF,TGTGCCAGCAGCCGACGGGGGGCTAGCGGGATCCATGAGCAGTTCTTC
TRBJ2-3,-,-,TRBV5-6,CASSLAPGRRGSTDTQYF,TGTGCCAGCAGCTTGGCCCCCGGGCGCAGGGGTAGCACAGATACGCAGTATTTT
TRBJ2-7,TRBD1,few,TRBV5-1,CASSFGTGAEQYF,TGCGCCAGCAGCTTCGGGACAGGGGCCGAGCAGTACTTC
TRBJ2-7,-,-,TRBV14,CASSQDLTSYEQYF,TGTGCCAGCAGCCAAGATCTGACTAGCTACGAGCAGTACTTC
TRBJ1-1,TRBD1,-,TRBV7-2,CASSRRQGIEAFF,TGTGCCAGCAGCAGAAGACAGGGTATTGAAGCTTTCTTT
TRBJ2-1,-,-,TRBV9,CASSVGPNNEQFF,TGTGCCAGCAGCGTAGGCCCTAACAATGAGCAGTTCTTC
TRBJ1-5,-,-,TRBV24-1,CATSGDGNQPQHF,TGTGCCACCAGTGGCGACGGGAATCAGCCCCAGCATTTT
TRBJ2-3,-,-,TRBV9,CASTREGANTDTQYF,TGTGCCAGCACCCGAGAGGGAGCGAACACAGATACGCAGTATTTT
TRBJ2-5,TRBD1,-,TRBV6-5,CASIAGQGRSQYF,TGTGCCAGCATCGCAGGACAGGGCCGGTCCCAGTACTTC
TRBJ2-2,TRBD1,-,TRBV2,CASRGTGIAGELFF,TGTGCCAGCAGAGGGACAGGAATTGCCGGGGAGCTGTTTTTT
TRBJ1-5,-,few,TRBV28,CASRNQGYSNQPQHF,TGTGCCAGCAGAAATCAGGGATATAGCAATCAGCCCCAGCATTTT
TRBJ2-7,-,-,TRBV10-3,CAISQTGLSTDEQYF,TGTGCCATCAGTCAAACCGGGTTGAGCACCGACGAGCAGTACTTC
TRBJ2-1,TRBD2,-,TRBV5-1,CASSLVSSGSHFEQFF,TGCGCCAGCAGCTTGGTATCTAGCGGGAGTCACTTTGAGCAGTTCTTC
TRBJ2-3,-,-,TRBV18,CASSPRVGVDVTDTQYF,TGTGCCAGCTCACCCCGGGTAGGGGTAGACGTCACAGATACGCAGTATTTT
TRBJ2-1,TRBD2,-,TRBV5-1,CASSSSGNSYNEQFF,TGCGCCAGCAGCTCTAGCGGGAACTCCTACAATGAGCAGTTCTTC
TRBJ2-1,-,-,TRBV29-1,CSATQSLYNEQFF,TGCAGCGCCACTCAATCCCTTTACAATGAGCAGTTCTTC
TRBJ1-4,TRBD1,-,TRBV15,CATSRDGTGVEKLFF,TGTGCCACCAGCAGAGATGGGACAGGGGTTGAAAAACTGTTTTTT
TRBJ2-2,TRBD2,-,TRBV7-2,CASSKGLAGGTGGTGELFF,TGTGCCAGCAGCAAGGGACTAGCGGGAGGCACGGGGGGCACCGGGGAGCTGTTTTTT
TRBJ1-6,TRBD1,-,TRBV6-2/TRBV6-3,CASSRSGTGGSSPLHF,TGTGCCAGCAGTAGATCCGGGACAGGGGGTTCCTCACCCCTCCACTTT
TRBJ2-7,TRBD1,-,TRBV28,CASSPSGQGTYEQYF,TGTGCCAGCAGTCCATCGGGACAGGGAACCTACGAGCAGTACTTC
TRBJ2-7,TRBD2,-,TRBV7-9,CASSNLAGGLSYEQYF,TGTGCCAGCAGTAACCTAGCGGGAGGGCTATCCTACGAGCAGTACTTC
TRBJ1-1,TRBD1,-,TRBV6-1,CASRGTGAGTEAFF,TGTGCCAGCAGGGGGACAGGGGCGGGCACTGAAGCTTTCTTT
TRBJ2-7,-,-,TRBV18,CASSGGQGPYEQYF,TGTGCCAGCTCGGGAGGCCAGGGACCTTACGAGCAGTACTTC
TRBJ2-7,-,-,TRBV20-1,CSVGRVYEQYF,TGCAGTGTGGGCAGAGTCTACGAGCAGTACTTC
TRBJ2-5,TRBD2,-,TRBV6-5,CASIQGEGRETQYF,TGTGCCAGCATCCAAGGGGAGGGACGAGAGACCCAGTACTTC
TRBJ2-1,TRBD1,few,TRBV5-1,CASSIRQGPDEQFF,TGCGCCAGCAGCATACGACAGGGTCCGGATGAGCAGTTCTTC
TRBJ2-5,-,once,TRBV6-5,CASSYLTGNQETQYF,TGTGCCAGCAGTTACCTTACAGGGAACCAAGAGACCCAGTACTTC
TRBJ2-7,TRBD1,-,TRBV5-6,CASSPNRDRVSYEQYF,TGTGCCAGCAGCCCCAACCGGGACAGGGTTTCCTACGAGCAGTACTTC
TRBJ2-1,TRBD2,-,TRBV6-1,CASSVGLAGGSSYNEQFF,TGTGCCAGCAGTGTGGGACTAGCGGGAGGGAGCTCCTACAATGAGCAGTTCTTC
TRBJ1-1,-,-,TRBV11-2,CASSQDSNTEAFF,TGTGCCAGCAGCCAAGACAGCAACACTGAAGCTTTCTTT
TRBJ2-7,-,-,TRBV2,CASSPGQIYEQYF,TGTGCCAGCAGTCCAGGACAGATCTACGAGCAGTACTTC
TRBJ2-2,-,-,TRBV11-1,CASSLGVAANTGELFF,TGTGCCAGCAGCTTAGGAGTAGCGGCGAACACCGGGGAGCTGTTTTTT
TRBJ2-7,-,-,TRBV16,CASSRTAYEQYF,TGTGCCAGCAGCCGGACAGCGTACGAGCAGTACTTC
TRBJ2-1,TRBD2,-,TRBV9,CASSPRLAGPTYNEQFF,TGTGCCAGCAGCCCCCGACTAGCGGGACCCACCTACAATGAGCAGTTCTTC
TRBJ2-1,TRBD1,many,TRBV4-2,CASSQGAPGQGDYNEQFF,TGTGCCAGCAGCCAAGGGGCCCCTGGGCAGGGGGACTACAATGAGCAGTTCTTC
TRBJ1-6,-,once,TRBV6-5,CASSYSERAHSPLHF,TGTGCCAGCAGTTACTCGGAGCGGGCTCATTCACCCCTCCACTTT
TRBJ2-3,TRBD1,-,TRBV7-2,CASSLVDGRGDTQYF,TGTGCCAGCAGCTTAGTTGACGGCAGGGGGGATACGCAGTATTTT
TRBJ1-6,-,-,TRBV5-1,CASSLVDNSPLHF,TGCGCCAGCAGCTTGGTAGATAATTCACCCCTCCACTTT
TRBJ2-7,TRBD2,-,TRBV11-2,CASSLEGLAVYEQYF,TGTGCCAGCAGCTTAGAAGGGCTAGCGGTCTACGAGCAGTACTTC